This TCR beta chain was observed in a study of OX40 agonist ivuxolimab in advanced cancers. Clones were read by immunoSEQ multiplex PCR, and TCRdb kept only the in-frame ones, dropping some. The sample has roughly 62,000 clones, about four fifths seen once; the top ten hold roughly 4.4%. The germline V gene has CDR1 MNHEY and CDR2 SVGAGI. The CDR3 length is 15 residues. The trim removed 6 bases at V and 2 bases at J, leaving 5 bases unmatched. This TCR was recovered from an adult with an advanced solid tumor such as melanoma, head and neck, liver or kidney cancer. The specimen comprised CD4+ or CD8+ T cells sorted from blood, sampled in a trial of the OX40 agonist ivuxolimab. The chain recombines TRBV6-5 with TRBJ1-2; 11 bases fit TRBD1. The CDR3 sequence is CASSRRTGGNYGYTF. The CDR3 DNA reads as TGTGCCAGCAGCCGCAGGACAGGGGGCAACTATGGCTACACCTTC.